Listed here are 29 T cell receptor beta chains from one sample, sequenced in a study of T cells in Graves' hyperthyroidism and ophthalmopathy. The source material, RNA transcripts, was used to amplify TCR beta CDR3 regions. When the TCR CDR3 underwent first-round RT-PCR, the HTBI primer set was used. One entry per CDR3 protein results from TCRdb running MiXCR on the multiplex PCR reads. The profile shows 500,000 to 700,000 distinct CDR3 sequences, over 15% of them singletons. Material for sequencing was blood. All receptors come from a woman under 30 with Graves' hyperthyroidism.

Only a few counts were recorded for this clonotype. The J gene is TRBJ2-3, the V gene TRBV20-1, with 12 positions matching TRBD2. In germline, CDR1 is DFQATT, CDR2 SNEGSKA (reference sequence). The CDR3 length is 15 residues. V shed 5 bases, J shed 1 base, and the junction held 4 bases outside the gene matches. Here the CDR3 DNA reads TGCAGTGCTCCTAGCGGGGGGGCGGGCACAGATACGCAGTATTTT. Protein product: CSAPSGGAGTDTQYF.

The table lists this clonotype with many counts. V usage is TRBV2 and J usage is TRBJ1-1; D perhaps matches TRBD1 (5 bases). The CDR3 contains 13 residues. V was pared by 0 bases and J by 9 bases, with 11 bases between. Germline V gives CDR1 SNHLY, CDR2 FYNNEI. This CDR3 is CASSEAPGVKAFF. The CDR3 DNA reads as TGTGCCAGCAGTGAAGCGCCGGGGGTTAAAGCTTTCTTT. Complete variable domain (other parts from reference TRBV2 and TRBJ1-1): EPEVTQTPSHQVTQMGQEVILRCVPISNHLYFYWYRQILGQKVEFLVSFYNNEISEKSEIFDDQFSVERPDGSNFTLKIRSTKLEDSAMYFCASSEAPGVKAFFGQGTRLTVV.

This clonotype was observed many times. The rearrangement links TRBV20-1 to TRBJ2-3, with D perhaps TRBD1 (6 bases). Germline CDR1 DFQATT, CDR2 SNEGSKA (reference sequence). This CDR3 comprises 15 residues. V lost 6 bases and J lost 3, with 19 bases in between. This chain's CDR3 is CSAITGFFETDTQYF. The CDR3 DNA is TGCAGTGCCATTACAGGGTTTTTTGAGACAGATACGCAGTATTTT.

This clonotype was recorded many times. J is TRBJ2-1 and V is TRBV11-2; 8 bases map to TRBD2. The V gene's germline CDR1 is SGHAT and CDR2 FQNNGV. The V and J ends lost 5 bases and 7 bases, in that order; junction bases with no gene match: 19. The length of the CDR3 is 18 residues. The CDR3 sequence is CASSLNRWTSRNVNEQFF. The CDR3 coding sequence is TGTGCCAGCAGCCTCAACCGGTGGACTAGCCGGAATGTAAATGAGCAGTTCTTC.

This clonotype was recorded at least ten times. This chain connects TRBV12-3 or TRBV12-4 to TRBJ2-5; possibly TRBD1 for D (6 bases). The CDR3 runs to 14 residues. V lost 6 bases and J lost 2, with 13 bases in between. The CDR3 bases are TGTGCCAGCAGATCAGAGGGACAACAAGAGACCCAGTACTTC. Protein sequence: CASRSEGQQETQYF.

This chain joins TRBV27 and TRBJ2-7; possible D gene TRBD1, 5 bases. Germline values: CDR1 MNHEY, CDR2 SMNVEV (reference sequence). The CDR3 length is 16 residues. V was shortened by 2 bases and J by 1 base, with 15 bases between the two germline ends. The CDR3 spells CASSLKWAGSSYEQYF. CDR3 DNA: TGTGCCAGCAGTTTAAAGTGGGCAGGGTCTTCCTACGAGCAGTACTTC.

This clonotype came up many times. This chain uses TRBV6-1 with TRBJ1-1; 7 bases fit TRBD1. The CDR3 runs 14 residues. From germline, CDR1 is MNHNS and CDR2 SASEGT. V lost 7 bases to trimming and J lost 4 bases; unmatched junction nucleotides: 9. CDR3: CASITTGFSTEAFF. CDR3 coding DNA: TGTGCCAGCATAACGACAGGGTTTTCCACTGAAGCTTTCTTT.

This clonotype occurred many times. The V call is TRBV7-2, the J call TRBJ2-5; D is uncertain. Germline-derived CDR1 and CDR2 are SGHTA and FQGNSA. The CDR3 loop spans 11 amino acids. The V and J ends lost 5 bases and 10 bases respectively, with 11 bases between them. CDR3 sequence reads: CASSPASGQYF. The CDR3 coding sequence is TGTGCCAGCAGCCCCGCTTCGGGCCAGTACTTC.

This chain connects TRBV12-3 or TRBV12-4 to TRBJ2-4; D is unclear. The CDR3 has 15 residues. Trimming removed 6 bases from V and 3 bases from J, with 15 bases in between. CDR3 sequence reads: CASSPGRVDKNIQYF. CDR3 in DNA: TGTGCCAGCAGCCCGGGCCGCGTCGACAAAAACATTCAGTACTTC.

This clonotype occurred many times. CDR3 in DNA: TGTGCCAGCAGTTACGCAGGGGGCGCTGGGGCCAACGTCCTGACTTTC. Its protein is CASSYAGGAGANVLTF. This sequence joins TRBV6-6 and TRBJ2-6, with 8 bases aligning to TRBD1. With 2 bases clipped from V and 2 bases from J, the junction kept 2 bases outside the gene matches. CDR1 is MNHNY and CDR2 is SVGAGI in the germline V gene (reference sequence). The CDR3 is made up of 16 amino acids.

This chain connects TRBV14 to TRBJ2-1, with D maybe TRBD1 (6 bases). Germline V gene data show CDR1 as SGHDN and CDR2 as FVKESK. CDR3 length equals 14 residues. Between the trimmed V and J ends, which lost 3 bases and 10 bases, there was a span of 16 bases. The CDR3 here is CASSQFGRGLEQFF. The CDR3 coding sequence is TGTGCCAGCAGCCAGTTTGGCAGGGGATTAGAGCAGTTCTTC.

This clonotype was seen only a few times. The chain is built from TRBV7-2 and TRBJ1-5; D gene uncertain. This CDR3 is 15 amino acids long. Trimming left V 0 bases short and J 4 bases short, with 10 bases between. Germline V gene sequence: CDR1 SGHTA, CDR2 FQGNSA. CDR3: CASSLAPGLNQPQHF. The DNA of the CDR3 is TGTGCCAGCAGCTTAGCGCCAGGCCTAAATCAGCCCCAGCATTTT.

Ten or more counts support this clonotype. J is TRBJ2-7 and V is TRBV5-1; possibly TRBD2 for D (5 bases). CDR3 length: 14 amino acids. Trimming removed 2 bases from V and 2 bases from J, with 11 bases in between. Germline CDR1 is SGHRS and CDR2 is YFSETQ. The CDR3 protein is CASSFLVGAYEQYF. The CDR3 DNA reads TGCGCCAGCAGCTTCTTAGTGGGAGCCTACGAGCAGTACTTC.

This chain joins TRBV28 and TRBJ1-2, with 10 bases identical to TRBD1. Per germline, CDR1 MDHEN and CDR2 SYDVKM. With V trimmed by 8 bases and J by 4 bases, 4 bases remained unmatched. The CDR3 runs 13 residues. CDR3 sequence: CASGGQGGYGYTF. In DNA, the CDR3 is TGTGCCAGCGGTGGACAGGGGGGCTATGGCTACACCTTC.

The CDR3 DNA follows: TGCAGTGCTAGAGGAGGGATTCTCTATAATTCACCCCTCCACTTT. It specifies CSARGGILYNSPLHF. The chain uses TRBV20-1 and TRBJ1-6; D gene ambiguous. This CDR3 spans 15 amino acids. Germline V gene lookup returns CDR1 DFQATT and CDR2 SNEGSKA (reference sequence). The V and J ends lost 1 base and 3 bases respectively, with 10 bases between them.

This clonotype has at least ten counts. The chain employs TRBV7-2 and TRBJ1-5; D not certain. Germline CDR1 and CDR2: SGHTA and FQGNSA. The CDR3 has 13 amino acids. Between the trimmed V and J ends, which lost 3 bases and 0 bases, there was a span of 3 bases. CDR3 nucleotide sequence: TGTGCCAGCAGCTTTTATAGCAATCAGCCCCAGCATTTT. This sequence encodes CASSFYSNQPQHF.

The CDR3 DNA sequence: TGTGCCAGCAGCTCCAGTCTAGTAGCCAAAAACATTCAGTACTTC. Encoded protein: CASSSSLVAKNIQYF. V is TRBV7-2 and J is TRBJ2-4; D is unclear. CDR1 SGHTA and CDR2 FQGNSA come from the germline V gene. CDR3 size: 15 residues. Trimming pared 4 bases from V and 0 bases from J, leaving 10 bases between.

The genes are TRBV9 and TRBJ1-3; TRBD1 might be the D (5 bases). Trimming stripped 0 bases from V and 4 bases from J, with 17 bases between. Germline lookup yields CDR1 SGDLS and CDR2 YYNGEE. The CDR3 runs to 17 residues. The CDR3 coding sequence is TGTGCCAGCAGCGTAGGAACTCCCGGGACGGACGGAAACACCATATATTTT. Translated: CASSVGTPGTDGNTIYF.

This clonotype was recorded a few times. This chain joins TRBV13 and TRBJ2-3, with 8 bases fitting TRBD2. V gave up 3 bases and J gave up 5 bases; unmatched junction bases: 13. CDR1 PRHDT and CDR2 FYEKMQ come from the germline V gene (reference sequence). CDR3 length: 17 amino acids. In nucleotides, the CDR3 is TGTGCCAGCAGCTTGGCTCTGGATAGCGGGACCTTAGATACGCAGTATTTT. It codes for CASSLALDSGTLDTQYF.

This clonotype was detected ten times or more. The genes are TRBV2 and TRBJ2-7, with 14 bases that match TRBD2. The length of the CDR3 is 14 residues. With 6 bases clipped from V and 4 bases from J, the junction kept 2 bases outside the gene matches. Germline loops: CDR1 SNHLY, CDR2 FYNNEI. CDR3 protein: CASRRTSGGYEQYF. The CDR3, as DNA: TGTGCCAGCAGGCGGACTAGCGGGGGGTACGAGCAGTACTTC.

In its sample, this clonotype was seen many times. The V and J genes are TRBV6-1 and TRBJ1-1, with D perhaps TRBD1 (5 bases). The germline V and J ends were trimmed by 0 bases and 4 bases, with 12 bases remaining between them. The CDR3 consists of 15 residues. Germline values: CDR1 MNHNS, CDR2 SASEGT. CDR3 DNA sequence: TGTGCCAGCAGTGAAGCGGGTGGGGGAAGCACTGAAGCTTTCTTT. Translated: CASSEAGGGSTEAFF.

This clonotype was found a few times. V is TRBV27 and J is TRBJ2-7, with 12 positions matching TRBD2. Per germline, CDR1 MNHEY and CDR2 SMNVEV (reference sequence). The CDR3 has 15 residues. J was trimmed by 3 bases and V by 7 bases; bases with no gene match: 7. The CDR3 reads CASKKLTSGSYEQYF. CDR3 nucleotide sequence: TGTGCCAGCAAGAAATTGACTAGCGGGAGCTACGAGCAGTACTTC.

Many counts were recorded for this clonotype. The chain joins TRBV10-1 to TRBJ1-1; TRBD1 is a possible D gene (5 bases). Germline values: CDR1 WNHNN, CDR2 SYGVQD (reference sequence). The CDR3 consists of 12 residues. Trimming stripped 0 bases from V and 10 bases from J, with 9 bases between. CDR3 DNA sequence: TGCGCCAGCAGTGAGTCGAGAGGGGCAGCTTTCTTT. It is translated as CASSESRGAAFF.

The chain is built from TRBV3-1 and TRBJ2-7, with 14 bases fitting TRBD2. This CDR3 contains 17 residues. Germline V gene lookup returns CDR1 LGHDT and CDR2 YNNKEL (reference sequence). V lost 2 bases, J lost 7 bases, and 10 bases stayed unmatched. For the CDR3, the DNA is TGTGCCAGCAGCCAACGGCCGACTAGCGGGAGGGCTAGTGAGCAGTACTTC. As protein: CASSQRPTSGRASEQYF.

This clonotype was recorded at least ten times. This chain joins TRBV2 and TRBJ1-2, with 10 bases lining up with TRBD1. The CDR3 consists of 14 residues. Trimming cost V 5 bases and J 3 bases; bases outside gene matches: 3. CDR1 is SNHLY, CDR2 FYNNEI, per germline. DNA of the CDR3: TGTGCCAGCAGTCGACAGGGGGCGGACTATGGCTACACCTTC. Translating it yields CASSRQGADYGYTF.

The chain uses TRBV5-1 and TRBJ2-7; a possible D gene is TRBD2 (5 bases). The V end was cut by 1 base, the J end by 0 bases, with 11 bases between. CDR1 is SGHRS and CDR2 is YFSETQ in the germline V gene. The CDR3 consists of 15 residues. CDR3 sequence: CASSLSDSLSYEQYF. In DNA, the CDR3 is TGCGCCAGCAGCTTGTCGGACTCCCTCTCCTACGAGCAGTACTTC.

The genes are TRBV29-1 and TRBJ1-2; TRBD1 might be the D (6 bases). The CDR3 is made up of 13 amino acids. Germline loops: CDR1 SQVTM, CDR2 ANQGSEA. Trimming removed 4 bases from V and 4 bases from J, with 13 bases in between. This chain's CDR3 is CSVARGDIYGYTF. The CDR3 nucleotides read TGCAGCGTTGCCAGGGGCGACATCTATGGCTACACCTTC.

The sample holds a few counts of this clonotype. V gene TRBV13 combines with J gene TRBJ1-4, with D tentatively TRBD1 (5 bases). This CDR3 contains 15 residues. The V end was cut by 5 bases, the J end by 5 bases, with 15 bases between. The germline V gene has CDR1 PRHDT and CDR2 FYEKMQ (reference sequence). CDR3 coding DNA: TGTGCCAGCAGCGGACCCGGGACGGGGAATGAAAAACTGTTTTTT. This gives the protein CASSGPGTGNEKLFF.

The chain has TRBV14 and TRBJ2-1; 8 positions agree with TRBD2. Germline assignment: CDR1 SGHDN and CDR2 FVKESK. CDR3 length equals 15 residues. V shed 4 bases and J 8 bases; nucleotides not matched to a gene: 10. The CDR3 nucleotides read TGTGCCAGCAGCCGAGTTCTCGGGGGGGGCCATGAGCAGTTCTTC. It specifies CASSRVLGGGHEQFF.